The next 17 T cell receptor beta chains were all read from a single sample in a study of blood T cell repertoires in COVID-19. TCRdb's table, derived via immunoSEQ multiplex PCR, lists solely in-frame clones and lacks some. The sample lists around 120,000 clones, under 80% seen once, with 20% to 25% in the top ten. Sequenced: peripheral blood. These receptor sequences come from a man aged 70-80 years with active or convalescent COVID-19.

The CDR3 bases are TGTGCCAGCAGCCGGGACAGCTACAATGAGCAGTTCTTC. This sequence encodes CASSRDSYNEQFF. The genes are TRBV5-4 and TRBJ2-1; TRBD1 matches at 7 bases. Per germline, CDR1 SGHNT and CDR2 YYREEE (reference sequence). The CDR3 loop spans 13 amino acids. The ends lost 4 bases at V and 3 bases at J; junction bases unmatched: 1.

V usage is TRBV19 and J usage is TRBJ2-1; 9 bases are shared with TRBD1. Per germline, CDR1 LNHDA and CDR2 SQIVND (reference sequence). This CDR3 is built from 15 residues. V dropped 5 bases and J dropped 8; count of bases not matched to a gene: 10. The CDR3 sequence is CASSARTGDIHEQFF. CDR3 DNA: TGTGCCAGTAGTGCACGGACAGGGGACATCCATGAGCAGTTCTTC.

The rearrangement joins TRBV10-1 to TRBJ2-1, with TRBD1 matching 9 bases. V was pared by 3 bases and J by 3 bases, with 3 bases of the junction left unmatched. Germline CDR1 WNHNN, CDR2 SYGVQD (reference sequence). The CDR3 is 15 amino acids. The CDR3 region is CASSEQDRGYNEQFF. The CDR3 DNA follows: TGCGCCAGCAGTGAACAGGACAGGGGCTACAATGAGCAGTTCTTC.

The chain combines TRBV3-1 (or the pseudogene TRBV3-2) with TRBJ2-5; 9 nucleotides line up with TRBD1. Germline V gene data show CDR1 as LGHDT and CDR2 as YNNKEL (reference sequence). This CDR3 has 15 amino acids. With V trimmed by 4 bases and J by 5 bases, 8 bases remained unmatched. CDR3 sequence reads: CASSLQGAGTETQYF. CDR3 in DNA: TGTGCCAGCAGCCTACAGGGGGCAGGGACGGAGACCCAGTACTTC.

The chain carries TRBV5-5 and TRBJ1-1; possible D gene TRBD1, 5 bases. This CDR3 is 14 amino acids long. The V gene's germline CDR1 is SGHKS and CDR2 YYEKEE (reference sequence). Trimming removed 2 bases at V and 4 bases at J, with 12 bases between. CDR3 amino acids: CASSFVREGTEAFF. The CDR3 DNA follows: TGTGCCAGCAGCTTCGTCAGGGAAGGCACTGAAGCTTTCTTT.

The genes are TRBV4-1 and TRBJ2-1, with 8 bases fitting TRBD1. V trimming: 3 bases; J trimming: 4 bases; junction bases outside the gene matches: 11. The CDR3 is 17 residues long. Germline CDR1 and CDR2: MGHRA and YSYEKL. The CDR3 is CASSQTPGTGEYNEQFF. CDR3 DNA: TGCGCCAGCAGCCAGACCCCCGGGACAGGAGAATACAATGAGCAGTTCTTC.

The J gene is TRBJ1-1, the V gene TRBV19; possibly TRBD1 for D (5 bases). Trimming took off 5 bases at V and 10 bases at J, with 17 bases between the two ends. CDR1 LNHDA and CDR2 SQIVND come from the germline V gene (reference sequence). This CDR3 is 13 amino acids long. The CDR3 is CASSRDFTKVAFF. The CDR3 coding sequence is TGTGCCAGTAGTCGGGACTTCACAAAGGTAGCTTTCTTT. The full variable domain, its missing parts supplied by reference TRBV19 and TRBJ1-1, is DGGITQSPKYLFRKEGQNVTLSCEQNLNHDAMYWYRQDPGQGLRLIYYSQIVNDFQKGDIAEGYSVSREKKESFPLTVTSAQKNPTAFYLCASSRDFTKVAFFGQGTRLTVV.

This clone was seen a few times. The V and J genes are TRBV7-3 and TRBJ2-2, with D unclear. Germline V CDR1 and CDR2: SGHTA, FQGTGA. This CDR3 comprises 15 residues. V was cut by 4 bases and J by 4 bases, with 13 bases left in between. CDR3 DNA sequence: TGTGCCAGCAGCTCGGCGACCGGGTCCACCGGGGAGCTGTTTTTT. Translating it yields CASSSATGSTGELFF.

The J gene is TRBJ2-7, the V gene TRBV5-1; D ambiguous. CDR3 length: 12 residues. The germline CDR1 and CDR2 sequences are SGHRS and YFSETQ. Trimming shortened V by 0 bases and J by 2 bases, and 3 bases separated the two germline ends. CDR3 sequence: CASSLDTYEQYF. CDR3 DNA sequence: TGCGCCAGCAGCTTGGATACCTACGAGCAGTACTTC.

The CDR3 DNA reads as TGTGCCAGCAGCTTACATTTGAACACTGAAGCTTTCTTT. Residues: CASSLHLNTEAFF. V is TRBV7-9 and J is TRBJ1-1; D gene ambiguous. Germline values: CDR1 SEHNR, CDR2 FQNEAQ (reference sequence). The V and J ends lost 2 bases and 0 bases respectively, with 4 bases between them. This CDR3 comprises 13 residues. The full variable domain, its missing parts supplied by reference TRBV7-9 and TRBJ1-1, is DTGVSQNPRHKITKRGQNVTFRCDPISEHNRLYWYRQTLGQGPEFLTYFQNEAQLEKSRLLSDRFSAERPKGSFSTLEIQRTEQGDSAMYLCASSLHLNTEAFFGQGTRLTVV.

This clone showed up just once. The rearrangement uses TRBV2 and TRBJ1-2; the D is unclear. The CDR3 runs 15 residues. Trimming left V 4 bases short and J 4 bases short, with 16 bases between. From germline, CDR1 is SNHLY and CDR2 FYNNEI. For the CDR3, the DNA is TGTGCCAGCAGTGGCACAGATGAAACTAGCTATGGCTACACCTTC. It codes for CASSGTDETSYGYTF.

The gene calls are TRBV18 and TRBJ2-5; 7 bases fit TRBD1. Unmatched junction bases numbered 5, after V lost 4 bases and J lost 3 bases. Looked up from germline, CDR1 is KGHSH and CDR2 is LQKENI. CDR3 length: 14 residues. The CDR3 nucleotides are TGTGCCAGCTCACTCCGGACAGGCGAAGAGACCCAGTACTTC. Its protein product is CASSLRTGEETQYF. Filled out from reference TRBV18 and TRBJ2-5, the complete variable domain reads NAGVMQNPRHLVRRRGQEARLRCSPMKGHSHVYWYRQLPEEGLKFMVYLQKENIIDESGMPKERFSAEFPKEGPSILRIQQVVRGDSAAYFCASSLRTGEETQYFGPGTRLLVL.

V gene TRBV14 combines with J gene TRBJ2-7, with D possibly TRBD2 on 5 matching bases. Germline values: CDR1 SGHDN, CDR2 FVKESK. This CDR3 spans 13 amino acids. Trimming removed 4 bases from V and 2 bases from J, with 9 bases in between. CDR3 bases: TGTGCCAGCAGCCCCGGACTTACCTACGAGCAGTACTTC. Protein: CASSPGLTYEQYF.

The gene calls are TRBV7-9 and TRBJ1-1; perhaps TRBD1 as D (6 bases). Deletions cut 1 base from V and 4 bases from J, with 10 bases between. Germline-derived CDR1 and CDR2 are SEHNR and FQNEAQ (reference sequence). The CDR3 spans 14 residues. The CDR3 region is CASSLVQGGTEAFF. As DNA, the CDR3 is TGTGCCAGCAGCTTAGTACAGGGTGGCACTGAAGCTTTCTTT.

This clone showed up many times. The chain recombines TRBV3-1 (or the pseudogene TRBV3-2) with TRBJ2-7; D unresolved. Germline V lookup: CDR1 LGHDT, CDR2 YNNKEL (reference sequence). The CDR3 is 13 residues long. The germline V and J ends were trimmed by 1 base and 6 bases, with 10 bases remaining between them. The CDR3 DNA follows: TGTGCCAGCAGCCAAGCTGGGTCGGGCGAGCAGTACTTC. Protein product: CASSQAGSGEQYF.

This clone has a single count. V gene TRBV30 combines with J gene TRBJ2-1; TRBD2 matches at 12 bases. This CDR3 has 14 residues. J gave up 7 bases and V 8 bases, and 9 bases lay outside the gene matches. Germline lookup yields CDR1 GTSNPN and CDR2 SVGIG (reference sequence). CDR3 residues: CARGGLAGMNEQFF. DNA for the CDR3: TGTGCCAGAGGAGGACTAGCGGGAATGAATGAGCAGTTCTTC.

V gene TRBV7-9 combines with J gene TRBJ2-1; D is ambiguous. Germline CDR1 is SEHNR and CDR2 is FQNEAQ (reference sequence). The V end lost 1 base, the J end lost 0 bases, and 10 bases lay between the germline ends. The CDR3 contains 16 residues. The CDR3 DNA reads TGTGCCAGCAGCTTAGGAGCTCTTCTCTCCTACAATGAGCAGTTCTTC. It encodes CASSLGALLSYNEQFF.